Each of the 28 T cell receptor beta chains below was sequenced from the same sample in a study of blood T cell repertoires in COVID-19. Here immunoSEQ multiplex PCR was the method, and the copy in TCRdb shows in-frame clones only, minus some. This repertoire shows some 69,000 clones, about four fifths found once; its top ten account for 40% to 50%. The specimen was peripheral blood. All receptors derive from a human donor in a cohort sampled during active COVID-19.

The V gene is TRBV15, the J gene TRBJ2-3; possible D gene TRBD2, 6 bases. The CDR3 runs to 15 residues. Germline V gene sequence: CDR1 LNHNV, CDR2 YYDKDF (reference sequence). V dropped 1 base and J dropped 1 base, with 9 bases sitting between them. The CDR3 reads CATSRAGTGTDTQYF. CDR3 in DNA: TGTGCCACCAGCAGAGCCGGGACTGGCACAGATACGCAGTATTTT.

The chain joins TRBV28 to TRBJ2-7; TRBD1 agrees at 9 bases. Germline V lookup: CDR1 MDHEN, CDR2 SYDVKM. This CDR3 comprises 15 residues. V gave up 4 bases and J gave up 5 bases; unmatched junction bases: 9. The CDR3 DNA reads TGTGCCAGCAGTTCCCCCGGGACAGGGTTCAACGAGCAGTACTTC. Encoded protein: CASSSPGTGFNEQYF.

V and J are TRBV6-1 and TRBJ2-5; 7 positions agree with TRBD2. The junction had 7 bases not matched to a gene; V was cut back by 1 base and J by 5 bases. This CDR3 has 15 amino acids. From germline, CDR1 is MNHNS and CDR2 SASEGT. The CDR3 here is CASSEVGDYRETQYF. In nucleotides, the CDR3 is TGTGCCAGCAGTGAAGTAGGGGACTACCGGGAGACCCAGTACTTC.

This clone was seen a handful of times. J is TRBJ2-7 and V is TRBV11-2; the D gene is possibly TRBD2 (5 bases). The CDR3 has 13 amino acids. Trimming removed 0 bases from V and 6 bases from J, with 9 bases in between. CDR1 is SGHAT and CDR2 is FQNNGV in the germline V gene. CDR3 nucleotides: TGTGCCAGCAGCTTAGATCTAGCCTTCGAGCAGTACTTC. It specifies CASSLDLAFEQYF.

Written as DNA, the CDR3 is TGTGCCAGTAAAGACAGGGCCAACGAAAAACTGTTTTTT. Translated: CASKDRANEKLFF. V usage is TRBV19 and J usage is TRBJ1-4; 7 bases match TRBD1. CDR3 length: 13 residues. Looked up from germline, CDR1 is LNHDA and CDR2 is SQIVND (reference sequence). Trimming removed 7 bases from V and 8 bases from J; junction bases left unmatched: 7.

This clone was recorded only once. The gene calls are TRBV7-2 and TRBJ2-7; TRBD2 aligns across 9 bases. Germline CDR1 SGHTA, CDR2 FQGNSA. Unmatched junction bases numbered 4, after V lost 1 base and J lost 3 bases. The CDR3 spans 15 residues. The CDR3 here is CASSLGGSGGYEQYF. The CDR3, as DNA: TGTGCCAGCAGCTTAGGCGGTAGCGGGGGCTACGAGCAGTACTTC.

V is TRBV4-1 and J is TRBJ2-5; 7 nucleotides line up with TRBD1. The germline V gene encodes CDR1 MGHRA and CDR2 YSYEKL. CDR3 length: 16 amino acids. Germline trimming cut 5 bases from V and 1 base from J; bases unmatched to any gene: 10. The CDR3 nucleotides read TGCGCCAGCAGCAATCGGGACAGTGGGGTCCAAGAGACCCAGTACTTC. Its translation is CASSNRDSGVQETQYF.

This clone has just a few counts. The V gene is TRBV7-2, the J gene TRBJ2-7; 10 bases fit TRBD2. In germline, CDR1 is SGHTA, CDR2 FQGNSA. The junction had 9 bases not matched to a gene; V was cut back by 0 bases and J by 10 bases. The length of the CDR3 is 15 residues. CDR3 amino acids: CASSLAQAGLAEQYF. Written as DNA, the CDR3 is TGTGCCAGCAGCTTAGCGCAGGCTGGACTAGCGGAACAGTACTTC.

This chain connects TRBV5-1 to TRBJ2-1, with TRBD2 matching over 15 bases. V shed 2 bases, J shed 0 bases, and the junction held 9 bases outside the gene matches. The CDR3 is 20 amino acids. Germline V gene sequence: CDR1 SGHRS, CDR2 YFSETQ. The CDR3 loop is CASSFPGLAGGMSSYNEQFF. Here the CDR3 DNA reads TGCGCCAGCAGCTTCCCGGGACTAGCGGGAGGAATGTCCTCCTACAATGAGCAGTTCTTC.

This chain uses TRBV4-2 with TRBJ2-7; D gene uncertain. The germline V gene has CDR1 LGHNA and CDR2 YNFKEQ. This CDR3 comprises 13 residues. V lost 4 bases to trimming and J lost 0 bases, with 7 bases between them. CDR3 in amino acids: CASSRASSYEQYF. CDR3 in DNA: TGTGCCAGCAGCCGGGCCAGCTCCTACGAGCAGTACTTC.

In DNA form, the CDR3 reads TGTGCTAGTGGTTTGGGGACAGACACAGATACGCAGTATTTT. Protein: CASGLGTDTDTQYF. The chain recombines TRBV12-5 with TRBJ2-3; maybe TRBD1 (6 bases). Per germline, CDR1 LGHNT and CDR2 FRNRAP. This CDR3 spans 14 amino acids. With 1 base removed from V and 2 bases from J, the gap between germline ends came to 7 bases.

The J gene is TRBJ2-5, the V gene TRBV29-1; 9 bases map to TRBD2. The germline gives CDR1 SQVTM, CDR2 ANQGSEA. J was trimmed by 2 bases and V by 6 bases; bases with no gene match: 4. CDR3 length: 13 residues. This CDR3 reads CSVAGGGQETQYF. Here the CDR3 DNA reads TGCAGCGTGGCGGGGGGGGGACAAGAGACCCAGTACTTC.

The rearrangement joins TRBV5-1 to TRBJ1-6; D is undetermined. The CDR3 is 16 residues long. V lost 0 bases, J lost 0 bases, and 7 bases lay in between. The V gene's germline CDR1 is SGHRS and CDR2 YFSETQ. The CDR3 is CASSLDGSSYNSPLHF. The CDR3 bases are TGCGCCAGCAGCTTGGATGGGAGCTCCTATAATTCACCCCTCCACTTT.

This clone was seen a few times. The V call is TRBV5-1, the J call TRBJ1-1; no clear D. CDR1 and CDR2 from the germline V gene are SGHRS and YFSETQ. The CDR3 length is 16 residues. V was clipped by 0 bases and J by 1 base, with 13 bases between them. The CDR3 region is CASSLARQGENTEAFF. In DNA, the CDR3 is TGCGCCAGCAGCTTGGCCCGACAAGGTGAGAACACTGAAGCTTTCTTT.

The chain couples TRBV5-1 to TRBJ2-3, with TRBD2 identical over 7 bases. From germline, CDR1 is SGHRS and CDR2 YFSETQ. The ends lost 1 base at V and 10 bases at J; junction bases unmatched: 6. The CDR3 extends over 13 amino acids. The CDR3 is CASSLPSGTAQYF. The CDR3 nucleotides are TGCGCCAGCAGCTTGCCAAGCGGGACCGCGCAGTATTTT. Complete variable domain (other parts from reference TRBV5-1 and TRBJ2-3): KAGVTQTPRYLIKTRGQQVTLSCSPISGHRSVSWYQQTPGQGLQFLFEYFSETQRNKGNFPGRFSGRQFSNSRSEMNVSTLELGDSALYLCASSLPSGTAQYFGPGTRLTVL.

V and J are TRBV28 and TRBJ1-5; no clear D. The V gene lost 3 bases and the J gene lost 0 bases, with 12 bases spanning the gap. This CDR3 comprises 16 residues. Per the germline V gene, CDR1 is MDHEN and CDR2 is SYDVKM. The DNA of the CDR3 is TGTGCCAGCAGTTTCCCTCGACAAAATAGCAATCAGCCCCAGCATTTT. It codes for CASSFPRQNSNQPQHF. The full variable domain, its missing parts supplied by reference TRBV28 and TRBJ1-5, is DVKVTQSSRYLVKRTGEKVFLECVQDMDHENMFWYRQDPGLGLRLIYFSYDVKMKEKGDIPEGYSVSREKKERFSLILESASTNQTSMYLCASSFPRQNSNQPQHFGDGTRLSIL.

The chain recombines TRBV28 with TRBJ1-2; 8 bases map to TRBD1. Germline lookup yields CDR1 MDHEN and CDR2 SYDVKM. This CDR3 contains 15 residues. V shed 5 bases and J 4 bases; nucleotides not matched to a gene: 9. CDR3: CASSPRTGIIYGYTF. The CDR3 DNA reads TGTGCCAGCAGTCCTCGGACAGGGATCATCTATGGCTACACCTTC.

The chain employs TRBV7-9 and TRBJ2-7; 14 nucleotides align to TRBD2. The CDR3 is 16 amino acids. The trim removed 4 bases at V and 3 bases at J, leaving 5 bases unmatched. Germline-derived CDR1 and CDR2 are SEHNR and FQNEAQ (reference sequence). In DNA form, the CDR3 reads TGTGCCAGCAGCTCCGGGACTAGCGGGAGTAACTACGAGCAGTACTTC. Amino acids: CASSSGTSGSNYEQYF.

V usage is TRBV19 and J usage is TRBJ1-1, with D unresolved. CDR1 is LNHDA, CDR2 SQIVND, per germline (reference sequence). V was shortened by 5 bases and J by 1 base, with 8 bases between the two germline ends. The CDR3 loop spans 13 amino acids. The CDR3 reads CASSFLRNTEAFF. Here the CDR3 DNA reads TGTGCCAGTAGTTTCCTCCGGAACACTGAAGCTTTCTTT.

The chain couples TRBV5-1 to TRBJ2-2; TRBD1 agrees at 7 bases. CDR1 SGHRS and CDR2 YFSETQ come from the germline V gene. The CDR3 runs to 15 residues. With V trimmed by 3 bases and J by 0 bases, 2 bases remained unmatched. In DNA form, the CDR3 reads TGCGCCAGCAGCTGGGACAGCTCGAACACCGGGGAGCTGTTTTTT. Protein sequence: CASSWDSSNTGELFF.

This clone was found a few times. CDR3 coding DNA: TGCGCCAGCAGCCCCGTGAGGGCGGATACGTATGGCTACACCTTC. Translation: CASSPVRADTYGYTF. The chain combines TRBV5-1 with TRBJ1-2; D gene uncertain. V was cut by 4 bases and J by 5 bases, with 18 bases left in between. The CDR3 runs to 15 residues. The germline gives CDR1 SGHRS, CDR2 YFSETQ.

The chain employs TRBV4-2 and TRBJ2-5, with a possible D match to TRBD2 (6 bases). Per the germline V gene, CDR1 is LGHNA and CDR2 is YNFKEQ. Trimming took off 4 bases at V and 7 bases at J, with 19 bases between the two ends. This CDR3 is built from 15 residues. CDR3: CASSLTLGTLGTQYF. The CDR3 DNA sequence: TGTGCCAGCAGCCTAACCTTAGGGACTCTGGGGACCCAGTACTTC.

The chain couples TRBV19 to TRBJ1-1; tentatively, D is TRBD1 (6 bases). Deletions cut 6 bases from V and 5 bases from J, with 10 bases between. CDR1 is LNHDA and CDR2 is SQIVND in the germline V gene (reference sequence). The CDR3 length is 12 residues. Written as DNA, the CDR3 is TGTGCCAGTAGCCGCAGGGGTACTGAAGCTTTCTTT. This encodes CASSRRGTEAFF.

J is TRBJ1-1 and V is TRBV11-1; 10 bases align to TRBD1. With 6 bases clipped from V and 8 bases from J, the junction kept 9 bases outside the gene matches. The germline gives CDR1 SGHAT, CDR2 FQDESV (reference sequence). The length of the CDR3 is 14 residues. CDR3 nucleotide sequence: TGTGCCAGCAGTCACCGGGACAGGGGAGTAGAAGCTTTCTTT. The encoded protein is CASSHRDRGVEAFF.

The rearrangement links TRBV20-1 to TRBJ2-7, with 9 bases that match TRBD1. The CDR3 contains 14 residues. The germline CDR1 and CDR2 sequences are DFQATT and SNEGSKA (reference sequence). V was clipped by 3 bases and J by 4 bases; unmatched bases: 7. CDR3 in amino acids: CSASRGQGLYEQYF. CDR3 nucleotides: TGCAGTGCTAGTAGGGGACAGGGACTATACGAGCAGTACTTC.

The genes are TRBV5-1 and TRBJ1-1, with D perhaps TRBD1 (5 bases). Germline lookup yields CDR1 SGHRS and CDR2 YFSETQ. V was cut by 0 bases and J by 5 bases, with 14 bases left in between. CDR3 size: 15 residues. Here the CDR3 DNA reads TGCGCCAGCAGCTTGGTCAGAATCGGGGGAACTGAAGCTTTCTTT. This encodes CASSLVRIGGTEAFF.

The J gene is TRBJ2-7, the V gene TRBV29-1, with a weak D call TRBD2 (7 bases). CDR1 and CDR2 from the germline V gene are SQVTM and ANQGSEA. V was clipped by 4 bases and J by 3 bases, with 19 bases between them. This CDR3 spans 15 amino acids. CDR3 loop: CSVGVASGGGYEQYF. The CDR3 DNA follows: TGCAGCGTTGGGGTGGCTAGCGGAGGGGGCTACGAGCAGTACTTC.

The chain carries TRBV27 and TRBJ1-4; 9 bases align to TRBD1. The V and J ends lost 4 bases and 5 bases, in that order; junction bases with no gene match: 5. Germline V gives CDR1 MNHEY, CDR2 SMNVEV (reference sequence). This CDR3 contains 15 residues. CDR3 residues: CASSSPDRGNEKLFF. CDR3 in DNA: TGTGCCAGCAGTTCACCGGACAGGGGAAATGAAAAACTGTTTTTT.